The 16 T cell receptor beta chains listed next were all sequenced from one sample in a study of shared clonotypes between healthy human individuals. The protocol was immunoSEQ multiplex PCR, while the TCRdb copy is restricted to in-frame clones and leaves out a portion. The data contain roughly 500,000 clones, 79% of them singletons. Sequences were obtained from PBMCs. The receptors here all came from a woman in her thirties or forties in good health. Some clones in this sample may be carry-over from other donors' samples.

The J gene is TRBJ2-5, the V gene TRBV30, with 8 bases that match TRBD2. The J call may be faulty, since TRBJ2-7 better matches the DNA end. This CDR3 region has 14 residues. Looked up from germline, CDR1 is GTSNPN and CDR2 is SVGIG (reference sequence). CDR3 in DNA: TGTGCCTGGGCCTCCGGGACTAGGGTATCCGAGCAGTACTTC. As protein: CAWASGTRVSEQYF.

For this clone: The same CDR3 also results from other DNA sequences found in this sample. V usage is TRBV5-6 and J usage is TRBJ2-5, with 7 bases matching TRBD1. Losses at the gene ends were 1 base for V and 2 bases for J; bases not matched to a gene: 5. Germline CDR1 SGHDT, CDR2 YYEEEE. This CDR3 is built from 15 residues. CDR3 protein: CASSLTGVGQETQYF. The CDR3 DNA sequence: TGTGCCAGCAGCTTGACAGGGGTAGGGCAAGAGACCCAGTACTTC.

In DNA, the CDR3 is TGTGCCAGCAGCTTAGGTCGACAGGACAGGGTCTACGAGACCCAGTACTTC. Protein sequence: CASSLGRQDRVYETQYF. The chain joins TRBV7-2 to TRBJ2-5, with TRBD1 identical over 8 bases. V shed 1 base, J shed 5 bases, and the junction held 12 bases outside the gene matches. Germline lookup yields CDR1 SGHTA and CDR2 FQGNSA. The CDR3 runs 17 residues.

J is TRBJ2-6 and V is TRBV29-1, with D perhaps TRBD2 (5 bases). With 0 bases removed from V and 2 bases from J, the gap between germline ends came to 8 bases. CDR1 SQVTM and CDR2 ANQGSEA come from the germline V gene. The CDR3 is 15 residues long. This CDR3 reads CSVEDRGTGANVLTF. DNA of the CDR3: TGCAGCGTTGAAGATCGAGGGACTGGGGCCAACGTCCTGACTTTC.

As to this clone: Other DNA sequences of this sample code for an identical CDR3. The chain recombines TRBV7-9 with TRBJ1-2, with TRBD1 as a possible D gene (6 bases). Germline V gene sequence: CDR1 SEHNR, CDR2 FQNEAQ (reference sequence). The CDR3 has 14 residues. Trimming left V 3 bases short and J 1 base short, with 9 bases between. CDR3 amino acids: CASSLGGLNYGYTF. The DNA for the CDR3 is TGTGCCAGCAGCTTGGGGGGGCTTAACTATGGCTACACCTTC.

J is TRBJ2-5 and V is TRBV7-2; 9 bases align to TRBD1. The V and J ends lost 5 bases and 4 bases, in that order; junction bases with no gene match: 11. This CDR3 is built from 16 residues. Germline loops: CDR1 SGHTA, CDR2 FQGNSA. DNA for the CDR3: TGTGCCAGCAGCCTTTTCTGGACAGGGGCAGGAGAGACCCAGTACTTC. Protein: CASSLFWTGAGETQYF.

The V gene is TRBV30, the J gene TRBJ2-2; possible D gene TRBD1, 5 bases. V lost 2 bases, J lost 9 bases, and 16 bases lay in between. Germline V gives CDR1 GTSNPN, CDR2 SVGIG (reference sequence). The CDR3 spans 14 residues. The CDR3 nucleotides read TGTGCCTGGAGTCCCCTCATTAGGGGTCGGGAGCTGTTTTTT. Protein sequence: CAWSPLIRGRELFF.

This CDR3 is CASSLTGVGSYEQYF. The CDR3 DNA follows: TGTGCCAGCAGCTTAACAGGGGTGGGGTCCTACGAGCAGTACTTC. The genes are TRBV7-8 and TRBJ2-7; 7 bases agree with TRBD1. V shed 2 bases, J shed 1 base, and the junction held 5 bases outside the gene matches. The germline V gene has CDR1 SGHVS and CDR2 FQNEAQ. This CDR3 contains 15 residues.

The gene calls are TRBV18 and TRBJ2-2; no firm D call. The CDR3 runs 13 residues. Germline V gives CDR1 KGHSH, CDR2 LQKENI. V gave up 2 bases and J gave up 6 bases, with 7 bases separating them. CDR3 DNA sequence: TGTGCCAGCTCACCAACAAGGGCCGGGGAGCTGTTTTTT. Encoded protein: CASSPTRAGELFF. The full variable domain, its missing parts supplied by reference TRBV18 and TRBJ2-2, is NAGVMQNPRHLVRRRGQEARLRCSPMKGHSHVYWYRQLPEEGLKFMVYLQKENIIDESGMPKERFSAEFPKEGPSILRIQQVVRGDSAAYFCASSPTRAGELFFGEGSRLTVL.

V usage is TRBV7-9 and J usage is TRBJ2-2, with 9 nucleotides matching TRBD1. The germline gives CDR1 SEHNR, CDR2 FQNEAQ (reference sequence). CDR3 length equals 15 residues. Trimming at V came to 4 bases and at J to 6 bases, leaving 6 bases not matched to a gene. DNA for the CDR3: TGTGCCAGCAGCTCCCGGACAGGGGCAGCCGGGGAGCTGTTTTTT. Its translation: CASSSRTGAAGELFF.

Notes on this clone: A junction boundary mismatches the germline segment, possibly from a read error. V gene TRBV7-7 combines with J gene TRBJ2-5, with 9 bases matching TRBD1. The CDR3 sequence is 13 residues long. Germline V lookup: CDR1 SSHAT, CDR2 FNYEAQ (reference sequence). The CDR3 DNA follows: TGTGCTAGCAGCTTTGGGACAGGGGAGACCCAGTACTTC. Amino acids: CASSFGTGETQYF.

This chain connects TRBV11-2 to TRBJ1-4; D is possibly TRBD1 (6 bases). The CDR3 totals 14 residues. The V end was cut by 5 bases, the J end by 5 bases, with 12 bases between. Germline V gene data show CDR1 as SGHAT and CDR2 as FQNNGV. The CDR3 DNA reads TGTGCCAGCAGCCAGGACAGAAACAATGAAAAACTGTTTTTT. Amino acids: CASSQDRNNEKLFF. The variable domain in full, with the rest retrieved from reference TRBV11-2 and TRBJ1-4, is EAGVAQSPRYKIIEKRQSVAFWCNPISGHATLYWYQQILGQGPKLLIQFQNNGVVDDSQLPKDRFSAERLKGVDSTLKIQPAKLEDSAVYLCASSQDRNNEKLFFGSGTQLSVL.

The chain joins TRBV2 to TRBJ2-3, with D maybe TRBD2 (6 bases). The CDR3 sequence is 15 residues long. The germline V gene encodes CDR1 SNHLY and CDR2 FYNNEI. Trimming stripped 3 bases from V and 4 bases from J, with 14 bases between. CDR3 region: CASSDLGGVPDTQYF. The CDR3, as DNA: TGTGCCAGCAGTGATTTGGGGGGAGTGCCAGATACGCAGTATTTT.

The chain is built from TRBV30 and TRBJ2-7, with no clear D. Trimming cost V 0 bases and J 6 bases, with 6 bases left between them. Germline V gene data show CDR1 as GTSNPN and CDR2 as SVGIG (reference sequence). CDR3 size: 11 residues. CDR3 sequence (DNA): TGTGCCTGGAGTGTTGGTGGCGAGCAGTACTTC. Protein sequence: CAWSVGGEQYF.

This clone has a handful of counts. The rearrangement uses TRBV29-1 and TRBJ2-1; D call uncertain. The V and J ends lost 3 bases and 0 bases respectively, with 9 bases between them. Looked up from germline, CDR1 is SQVTM and CDR2 is ANQGSEA. The CDR3 consists of 14 residues. Written as DNA, the CDR3 is TGCAGCGTTGACTCTTGGACCTCCTACAATGAGCAGTTCTTC. Translating gives CSVDSWTSYNEQFF.

V gene TRBV28 combines with J gene TRBJ1-5; D is possibly TRBD1 (6 bases). The CDR3 extends over 16 amino acids. Germline loops: CDR1 MDHEN, CDR2 SYDVKM. V was clipped by 5 bases and J by 5 bases, with 19 bases between them. The CDR3 coding sequence is TGTGCCAGCAGTACTAACAGGGTAGGTAGGGATCAGCCCCAGCATTTT. Translating it yields CASSTNRVGRDQPQHF.